The clone carrying this T cell receptor beta chain was recorded at least ten times. Antigen: not known. The making of cDNA relied on 5'RACE with 10-nucleotide random UMIs. In every sequencing run, more than 190 million TCR-beta sequences were generated from 15-18 subjects. TCRdb re-derived calls from the 5' RACE reads in MiXCR, one entry per CDR3 protein. This table holds 65,000 to 80,000 distinct CDR3 sequences, roughly 4.9% found once. The sample belongs to a study of neurological immune-mediated disorders. Findings and caveats of the study: Private repertoires in all groups were suggested by the absence of shared CDR3 amino acid sequences among expanded clones across subjects.

The unsorted libraries originated from 2 million PBMCs that had been stored at -80 C. This TCR came from a woman in her 70s with multiple sclerosis. The sample comprised PBMCs.

CDR3 sequence: CASSLSGRRSYNEQFF. The CDR3 DNA follows: TGTGCCAGCAGTCTTAGCGGGAGGAGGTCCTACAATGAGCAGTTCTTC. The rearrangement joins TRBV3-1 to TRBJ2-1, with 10 bases lining up with TRBD2. Trimming removed 6 bases from V and 1 base from J; junction bases left unmatched: 6. The CDR3 loop spans 16 amino acids. Germline values: CDR1 LGHDT, CDR2 YNNKEL (reference sequence).